A single sample is the source of the 17 T cell receptor beta chains below, sequenced in a study of beta chain features in type 1 diabetes. Study-wide results and limits: Moderate yet significant TCRB CDR3 shortening was seen in Type 1 diabetes patients in all four CD4+ subsets.

Reverse transcription of all isolated RNA meant that expressed TCRB transcripts were sequenced. Here immunoSEQ multiplex PCR was the method, and the copy in TCRdb shows in-frame clones only, minus some. Of 250,000 to 300,000 clones listed, about 13% were seen once; the top ten hold about 0.015%. For these TCRs, the target antigens are not known. Sequencing was performed on naive CD4+ T cells from blood. Receptors originate from a man younger than 45 with type 1 diabetes.

This chain joins TRBV11-2 and TRBJ1-1; D is undetermined. CDR3 size: 12 residues. Trimming stripped 8 bases from V and 5 bases from J, with 12 bases between. Germline CDR1 is SGHAT and CDR2 is FQNNGV. CDR3 in amino acids: CASLRRWTEAFF. The CDR3 DNA is TGTGCCAGCTTAAGGCGGTGGACTGAAGCTTTCTTT.

The V call is TRBV7-8, the J call TRBJ1-5; D possibly corresponds to TRBD1 (6 bases). Germline CDR1 SGHVS, CDR2 FQNEAQ. The V end lost 5 bases, the J end lost 0 bases, and 20 bases lay between the germline ends. This CDR3 region has 18 residues. CDR3 residues: CASSNDRRYEYSNQPQHF. The CDR3 region has the DNA TGTGCCAGCAGCAACGACAGGAGATACGAATATAGCAATCAGCCCCAGCATTTT.

The genes are TRBV14 and TRBJ2-5; 10 bases fit TRBD2. CDR1 and CDR2 (germline): SGHDN, FVKESK. The CDR3 loop spans 17 amino acids. Losses at the gene ends were 1 base for V and 1 base for J; bases not matched to a gene: 6. CDR3 residues: CASSQVRLAGFQETQYF. The CDR3 coding sequence is TGTGCCAGCAGCCAAGTGAGACTAGCGGGTTTCCAAGAGACCCAGTACTTC.

The chain joins TRBV19 to TRBJ2-5, with TRBD1 as a possible D gene (6 bases). The CDR3 is 15 amino acids. V gave up 0 bases and J gave up 3 bases, with 11 bases separating them. Germline V gene lookup returns CDR1 LNHDA and CDR2 SQIVND (reference sequence). CDR3 bases: TGTGCCAGTAGTATAGATCTGGACAGCGAAGAGACCCAGTACTTC. Translating it yields CASSIDLDSEETQYF.

This clone was seen just once. The rearrangement uses TRBV29-1 and TRBJ2-7; no reliable D call. Trimming took off 6 bases at V and 2 bases at J, with 14 bases between the two ends. The germline V gene encodes CDR1 SQVTM and CDR2 ANQGSEA. CDR3 size: 13 residues. The DNA of the CDR3 is TGCAGCGTACCGGGTTCCGACCCCTACGAGCAGTACTTC. This gives the protein CSVPGSDPYEQYF.

The chain uses TRBV6-4 and TRBJ1-2; tentative D call: TRBD1 (6 bases). This CDR3 is 15 amino acids long. The germline CDR1 and CDR2 sequences are MRHNA and SNTAGT. The ends were cut back, 6 bases at V and 4 bases at J, with 18 bases in the middle. In DNA form, the CDR3 reads TGTGCCAGCAGCCCCGAGGGGGGGATGGGCTATGGCTACACCTTC. Amino acids: CASSPEGGMGYGYTF.

CDR3 loop: CASLREGGFNEQFF. The CDR3 DNA follows: TGTGCCAGCCTGCGGGAGGGAGGATTCAATGAGCAGTTCTTC. The rearrangement links TRBV6-6 to TRBJ2-1, with TRBD2 matching 9 bases. CDR3 length: 14 amino acids. CDR1 is MNHNY and CDR2 is SVGAGI in the germline V gene (reference sequence). V lost 8 bases and J lost 6; bases outside the gene matches: 8.

This chain links TRBV2 with TRBJ1-5; tentative D call: TRBD1 (6 bases). CDR3 length: 15 amino acids. Trimming stripped 6 bases from V and 5 bases from J, with 17 bases between. Per germline, CDR1 SNHLY and CDR2 FYNNEI. As DNA, the CDR3 is TGTGCCAGCAGCGCAGGGGACGGGGGGTATCAGCCCCAGCATTTT. This sequence encodes CASSAGDGGYQPQHF.

This clone has just a few counts. This CDR3 reads CAWSVSGTPGANVLTF. The DNA for the CDR3 is TGTGCCTGGAGTGTTTCCGGGACACCTGGGGCCAACGTCCTGACTTTC. The chain is built from TRBV30 and TRBJ2-6; the D gene is possibly TRBD1 (6 bases). The germline V and J ends were trimmed by 0 bases and 2 bases, with 11 bases remaining between them. The CDR3 contains 16 residues. Looked up from germline, CDR1 is GTSNPN and CDR2 is SVGIG (reference sequence).

V gene TRBV28 combines with J gene TRBJ2-7; the match to TRBD1 covers 8 bases. CDR1 is MDHEN, CDR2 SYDVKM, per germline. The CDR3 is made up of 13 amino acids. J was trimmed by 6 bases and V by 4 bases; bases with no gene match: 5. CDR3 sequence reads: CASSWGQVPEQYF. The CDR3 DNA is TGTGCCAGCAGTTGGGGACAGGTTCCCGAGCAGTACTTC.

The chain combines TRBV7-2 with TRBJ1-1; D may be TRBD1 (5 bases). Germline V gives CDR1 SGHTA, CDR2 FQGNSA. V gave up 0 bases and J gave up 5 bases, with 10 bases separating them. This CDR3 is built from 14 residues. The CDR3 region is CASSLAGGRTEAFF. For the CDR3, the DNA is TGTGCCAGCAGCTTAGCGGGGGGAAGGACTGAAGCTTTCTTT.

The gene calls are TRBV6-5 and TRBJ2-7; 11 nucleotides agree with TRBD1. The V gene's germline CDR1 is MNHEY and CDR2 SVGAGI. The CDR3 extends over 15 amino acids. V shed 2 bases, J shed 3 bases, and the junction held 3 bases outside the gene matches. The CDR3 loop is CASSYTGTGGYEQYF. The CDR3 nucleotides read TGTGCCAGCAGTTACACCGGGACAGGGGGCTACGAGCAGTACTTC.

In its sample, this clone was seen a few times. The chain joins TRBV9 to TRBJ2-3; D call uncertain. Trimming pared 2 bases from V and 4 bases from J, leaving 5 bases between. The V gene's germline CDR1 is SGDLS and CDR2 YYNGEE. This CDR3 spans 12 amino acids. CDR3 coding DNA: TGTGCCAGCAGCGTCTCGGCAGATACGCAGTATTTT. Its translation: CASSVSADTQYF.

This chain uses TRBV5-1 with TRBJ2-6; the match to TRBD1 covers 7 bases. J lost 0 bases, V lost 4 bases, and 10 bases had no gene match. This CDR3 comprises 18 residues. Germline V lookup: CDR1 SGHRS, CDR2 YFSETQ. CDR3 region: CASSTRQGSASGANVLTF. The CDR3 DNA is TGCGCCAGCAGCACTAGACAGGGTAGTGCCTCTGGGGCCAACGTCCTGACTTTC.

The rearrangement uses TRBV5-1 and TRBJ2-7, with TRBD1 matching 7 bases. J was trimmed by 4 bases and V by 5 bases; bases with no gene match: 9. This CDR3 comprises 14 residues. Germline V gene data show CDR1 as SGHRS and CDR2 as YFSETQ. The CDR3 DNA reads as TGCGCCAGCAGTACAGGGGCGGTTATGTACGAGCAGTACTTC. Translating gives CASSTGAVMYEQYF. Filled out from reference TRBV5-1 and TRBJ2-7, the complete variable domain reads KAGVTQTPRYLIKTRGQQVTLSCSPISGHRSVSWYQQTPGQGLQFLFEYFSETQRNKGNFPGRFSGRQFSNSRSEMNVSTLELGDSALYLCASSTGAVMYEQYFGPGTRLTVT.

This clone has at least ten counts. V and J are TRBV23-1 and TRBJ1-4, with 8 bases aligning to TRBD1. TRBV23-1 is designated an ORF whose function remains uncertain. The CDR3 covers 12 residues. The J segment lost 5 bases and the V segment lost 11 bases, leaving 4 bases of the junction unmatched. The CDR3 is CACWTGNEKLFF. CDR3 sequence (DNA): TGCGCCTGCTGGACAGGGAATGAAAAACTGTTTTTT.

This clone has only a few counts. The V call is TRBV7-2, the J call TRBJ2-7; D uncertain. Trimming pared 6 bases from V and 3 bases from J, leaving 12 bases between. Germline loops: CDR1 SGHTA, CDR2 FQGNSA. The CDR3 sequence is 13 residues long. DNA of the CDR3: TGTGCCAGCAGTCACAACGCCTTCTACGAGCAGTACTTC. Translated, it gives CASSHNAFYEQYF.